This T cell receptor (beta chain) was recorded in a study of blood T cells in healthy people across ages. On the study more broadly: About one barcoded TCR beta cDNA was captured per two T cells.

Together with a sample-barcoded 5' primer, a J-beta primer mix was included in a second PCR lasting 7 to 11 cycles. Via MiXCR, TCRdb re-called the 5' RACE reads, giving one row per CDR3 protein. This table has hundreds of thousands of distinct CDR3 sequences, 56% appearing once. For this clonotype: What it recognizes is unknown.

The CDR3 spans 13 residues. Trimming removed 6 bases from V and 12 bases from J; junction bases left unmatched: 8. In germline, CDR1 is SGHRS, CDR2 YFSETQ. Whole-study results and caveats: TCR beta diversity, measured per million T cells, fell in a roughly linear way with age.

Sequencing was performed on blood. This TCR was recovered from a man aged 35-49 years in good health. This chain connects TRBV5-1 to TRBJ1-4; 10 bases align to TRBD1. This CDR3 is CASTRDRGSELFF. The CDR3 DNA sequence: TGCGCCAGCACCCGGGACAGGGGAAGCGAACTGTTTTTT.